Sequencing of this T cell receptor beta chain was carried out in a study of blood T cell repertoires in COVID-19. Overall study context: Samples of COVID-19 (acute and convalescent) were obtained from the United States, Italy and Spain. T cells, B-cell-depleted T cells, or PBMCs supplied cDNA or gDNA.

Trimming removed 5 bases from V and 3 bases from J, with 11 bases in between. The CDR3 is 14 residues long. Germline values: CDR1 LNHDA, CDR2 SQIVND (reference sequence). Original analysis: Estimation of nucleated cell counts was performed using reference gene primer amplification. Using immunoSEQ multiplex PCR, the repertoire was profiled, and TCRdb retains in-frame clones only, with some absent. V, J and clone size reflect that table, while D and trimming were determined from the DNA. The table lists about 24,000 clones, under 90% of them singletons. The receptor was derived from a man aged 65 to 85 with acute or convalescent COVID-19. The chain combines TRBV19 with TRBJ1-3; D is perhaps TRBD1 (5 bases). The sequenced sample consisted of peripheral blood. CDR3: CASSLLQGGNTIYF. The CDR3 DNA reads as TGTGCCAGTAGTTTACTCCAGGGTGGAAACACCATATATTTT.